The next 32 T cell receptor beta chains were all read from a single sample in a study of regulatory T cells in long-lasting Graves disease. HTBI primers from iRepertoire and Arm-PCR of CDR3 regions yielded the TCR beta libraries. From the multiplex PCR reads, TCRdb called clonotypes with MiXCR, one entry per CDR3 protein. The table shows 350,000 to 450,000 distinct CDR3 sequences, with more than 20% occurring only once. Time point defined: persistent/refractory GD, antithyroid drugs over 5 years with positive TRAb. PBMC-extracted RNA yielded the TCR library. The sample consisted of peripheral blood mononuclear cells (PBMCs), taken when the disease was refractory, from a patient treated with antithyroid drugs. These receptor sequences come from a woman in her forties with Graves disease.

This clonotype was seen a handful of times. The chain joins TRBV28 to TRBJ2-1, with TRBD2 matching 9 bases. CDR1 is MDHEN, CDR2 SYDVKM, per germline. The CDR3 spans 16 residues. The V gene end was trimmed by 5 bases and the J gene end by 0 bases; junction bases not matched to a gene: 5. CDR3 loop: CASSLLSGSSYNEQFF. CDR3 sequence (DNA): TGTGCCAGCAGTCTTCTTAGCGGGAGCTCCTACAATGAGCAGTTCTTC.

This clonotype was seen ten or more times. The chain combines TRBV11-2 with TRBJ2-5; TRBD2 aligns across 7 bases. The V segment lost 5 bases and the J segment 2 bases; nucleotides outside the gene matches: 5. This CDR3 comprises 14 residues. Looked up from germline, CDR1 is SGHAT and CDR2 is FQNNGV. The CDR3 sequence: CASSQGLYQETQYF. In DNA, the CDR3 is TGTGCCAGCAGCCAGGGACTATATCAAGAGACCCAGTACTTC.

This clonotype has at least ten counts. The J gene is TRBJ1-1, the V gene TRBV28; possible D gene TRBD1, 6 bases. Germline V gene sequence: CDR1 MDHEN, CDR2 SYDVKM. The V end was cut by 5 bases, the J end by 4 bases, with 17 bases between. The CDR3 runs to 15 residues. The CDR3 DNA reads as TGTGCCAGCAGTCTTCCTCGGGGAGGGGGCACTGAAGCTTTCTTT. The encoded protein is CASSLPRGGGTEAFF.

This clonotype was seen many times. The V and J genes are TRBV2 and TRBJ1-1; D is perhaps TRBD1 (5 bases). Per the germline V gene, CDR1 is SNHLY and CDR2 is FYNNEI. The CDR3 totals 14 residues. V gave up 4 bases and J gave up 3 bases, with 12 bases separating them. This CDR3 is CASSAQAWYTEAFF. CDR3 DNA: TGTGCCAGCAGTGCACAGGCGTGGTACACTGAAGCTTTCTTT.

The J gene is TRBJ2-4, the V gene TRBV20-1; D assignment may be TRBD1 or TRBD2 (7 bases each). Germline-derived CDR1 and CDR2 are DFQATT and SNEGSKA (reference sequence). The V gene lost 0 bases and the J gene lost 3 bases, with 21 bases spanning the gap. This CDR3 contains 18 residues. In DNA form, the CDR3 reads TGCAGTGCTAGAGAGATTAGGTACAGGGGACTATTCAAAAACATTCAGTACTTC. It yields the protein CSAREIRYRGLFKNIQYF.

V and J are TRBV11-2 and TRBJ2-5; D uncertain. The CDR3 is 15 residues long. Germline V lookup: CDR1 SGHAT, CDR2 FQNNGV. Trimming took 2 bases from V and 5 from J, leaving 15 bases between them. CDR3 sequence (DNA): TGTGCCAGCAGCTTACATGTAGAGATCGGGGAGACCCAGTACTTC. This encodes CASSLHVEIGETQYF.

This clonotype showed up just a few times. The CDR3 sequence: CASSVDVARPGELFF. The CDR3 DNA reads TGTGCCAGCAGCGTAGATGTGGCCCGGCCCGGGGAGCTGTTTTTT. The chain carries TRBV9 and TRBJ2-2; D is unresolved. This CDR3 is 15 amino acids long. Deletions cut 0 bases from V and 6 bases from J, with 12 bases between. In germline, CDR1 is SGDLS, CDR2 YYNGEE.

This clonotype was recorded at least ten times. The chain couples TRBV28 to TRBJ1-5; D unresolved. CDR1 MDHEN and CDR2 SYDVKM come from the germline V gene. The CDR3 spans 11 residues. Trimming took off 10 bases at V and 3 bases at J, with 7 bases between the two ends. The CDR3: CATPFNQPQHF. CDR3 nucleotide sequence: TGTGCCACCCCGTTCAATCAGCCCCAGCATTTT.

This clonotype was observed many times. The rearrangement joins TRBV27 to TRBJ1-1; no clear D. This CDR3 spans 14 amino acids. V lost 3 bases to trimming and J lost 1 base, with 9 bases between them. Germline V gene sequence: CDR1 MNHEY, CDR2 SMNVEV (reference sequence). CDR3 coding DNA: TGTGCCAGCAGTTTTACACGGGAGAACACTGAAGCTTTCTTT. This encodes CASSFTRENTEAFF.

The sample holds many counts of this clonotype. The CDR3: CASSFLGRSYEQYF. As DNA, the CDR3 is TGTGCCAGCAGTTTTTTGGGCAGGTCCTACGAGCAGTACTTC. The rearrangement joins TRBV12-3 or TRBV12-4 to TRBJ2-7; D call uncertain. CDR3 size: 14 residues. V dropped 3 bases and J dropped 1 base, with 10 bases sitting between them.

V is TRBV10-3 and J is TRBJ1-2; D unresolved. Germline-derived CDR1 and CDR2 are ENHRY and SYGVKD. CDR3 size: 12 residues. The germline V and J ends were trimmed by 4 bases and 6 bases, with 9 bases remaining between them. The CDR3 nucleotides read TGTGCCATCAGTGCGAGAAGTAATGGCTACACCTTC. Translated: CAISARSNGYTF.

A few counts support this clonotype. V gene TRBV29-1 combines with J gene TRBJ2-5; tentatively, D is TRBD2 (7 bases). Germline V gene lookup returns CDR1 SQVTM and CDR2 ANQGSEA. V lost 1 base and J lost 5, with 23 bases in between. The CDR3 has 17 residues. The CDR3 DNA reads TGCAGCGTTGAAGCTTGGGGGGCGGGAGCGATCGGGGAGACCCAGTACTTC. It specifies CSVEAWGAGAIGETQYF.

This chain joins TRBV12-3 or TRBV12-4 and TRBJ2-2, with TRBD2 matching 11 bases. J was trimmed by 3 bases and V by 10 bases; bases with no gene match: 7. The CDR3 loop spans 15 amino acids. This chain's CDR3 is CATGTSGLYTGELFF. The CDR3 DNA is TGTGCCACCGGGACTAGCGGTTTATACACCGGGGAGCTGTTTTTT.

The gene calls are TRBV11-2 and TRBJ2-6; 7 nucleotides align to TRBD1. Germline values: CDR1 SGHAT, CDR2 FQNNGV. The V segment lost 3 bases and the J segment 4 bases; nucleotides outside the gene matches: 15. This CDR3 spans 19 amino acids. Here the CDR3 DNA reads TGTGCCAGCAGCTTCCCCCGGGACAGTTTTTTGAGCGGGGCCAACGTCCTGACTTTC. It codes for CASSFPRDSFLSGANVLTF.

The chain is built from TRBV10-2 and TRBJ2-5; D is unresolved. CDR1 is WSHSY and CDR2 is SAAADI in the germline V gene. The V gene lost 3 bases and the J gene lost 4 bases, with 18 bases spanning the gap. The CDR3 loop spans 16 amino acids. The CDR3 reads CASSDPNQMYGETQYF. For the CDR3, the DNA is TGCGCCAGCAGTGATCCCAATCAGATGTATGGAGAGACCCAGTACTTC.

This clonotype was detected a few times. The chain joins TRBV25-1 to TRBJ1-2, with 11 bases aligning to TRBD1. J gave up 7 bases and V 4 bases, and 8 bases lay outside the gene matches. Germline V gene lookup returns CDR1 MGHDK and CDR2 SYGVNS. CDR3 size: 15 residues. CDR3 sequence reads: CASSARTGGRGGYTF. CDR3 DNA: TGTGCCAGCAGTGCCCGGACAGGGGGCAGGGGTGGCTACACCTTC.

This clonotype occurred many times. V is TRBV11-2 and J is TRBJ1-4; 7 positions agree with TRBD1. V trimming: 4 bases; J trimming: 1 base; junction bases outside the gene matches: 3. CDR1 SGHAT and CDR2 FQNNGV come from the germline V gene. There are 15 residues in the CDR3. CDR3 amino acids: CASSSGGLTNEKLFF. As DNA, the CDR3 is TGTGCCAGCAGCTCAGGGGGGCTAACTAATGAAAAACTGTTTTTT.

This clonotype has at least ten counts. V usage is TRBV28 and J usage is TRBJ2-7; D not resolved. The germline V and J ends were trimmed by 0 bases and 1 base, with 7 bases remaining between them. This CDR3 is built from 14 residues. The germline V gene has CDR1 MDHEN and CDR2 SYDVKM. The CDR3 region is CASSLWDLSYEQYF. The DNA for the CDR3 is TGTGCCAGCAGTTTATGGGACCTTTCCTACGAGCAGTACTTC.

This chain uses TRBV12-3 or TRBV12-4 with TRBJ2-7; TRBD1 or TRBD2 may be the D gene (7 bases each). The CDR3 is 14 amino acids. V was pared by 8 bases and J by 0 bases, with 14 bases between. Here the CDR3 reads CASRRGGASYEQYF. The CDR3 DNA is TGTGCCAGCCGCAGGGGGGGGGCCTCCTACGAGCAGTACTTC.

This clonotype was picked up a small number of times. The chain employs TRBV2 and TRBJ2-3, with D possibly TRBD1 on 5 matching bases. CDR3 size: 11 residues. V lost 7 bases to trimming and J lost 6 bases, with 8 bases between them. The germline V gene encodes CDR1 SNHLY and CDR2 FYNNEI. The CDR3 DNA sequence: TGTGCCAGCACCAGGGTGGATACGCAGTATTTT. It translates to CASTRVDTQYF. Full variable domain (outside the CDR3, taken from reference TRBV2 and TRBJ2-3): EPEVTQTPSHQVTQMGQEVILRCVPISNHLYFYWYRQILGQKVEFLVSFYNNEISEKSEIFDDQFSVERPDGSNFTLKIRSTKLEDSAMYFCASTRVDTQYFGPGTRLTVL.

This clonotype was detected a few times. The CDR3 sequence: CASSRAGTGNEKLFF. DNA for the CDR3: TGTGCCAGCAGCCGAGCCGGGACAGGGAATGAAAAACTGTTTTTT. This chain links TRBV14 with TRBJ1-4; TRBD1 matches at 9 bases. Losses at the gene ends were 4 bases for V and 5 bases for J; bases not matched to a gene: 5. The V gene's germline CDR1 is SGHDN and CDR2 FVKESK. CDR3 size: 15 residues.

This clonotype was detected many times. CDR3 residues: CASMDKTGNNEKLFF. DNA of the CDR3: TGTGCCAGCATGGATAAGACAGGGAATAATGAAAAACTGTTTTTT. The J gene is TRBJ1-4, the V gene TRBV2, with 7 bases lining up with TRBD1. CDR1 and CDR2 from the germline V gene are SNHLY and FYNNEI. There are 15 residues in the CDR3. With V trimmed by 7 bases and J by 4 bases, 9 bases remained unmatched.

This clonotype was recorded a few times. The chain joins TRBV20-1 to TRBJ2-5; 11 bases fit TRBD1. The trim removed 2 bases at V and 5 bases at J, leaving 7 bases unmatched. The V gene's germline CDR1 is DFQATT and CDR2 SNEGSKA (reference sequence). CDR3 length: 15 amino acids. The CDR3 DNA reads TGCAGTGCTAGACCGTTGGACAGGGGGCCGGAGACCCAGTACTTC. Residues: CSARPLDRGPETQYF.

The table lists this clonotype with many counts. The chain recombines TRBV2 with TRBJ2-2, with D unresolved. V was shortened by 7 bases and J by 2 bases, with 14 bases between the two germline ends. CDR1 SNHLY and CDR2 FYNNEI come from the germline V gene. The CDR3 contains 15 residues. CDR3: CASKEWTGNTGELFF. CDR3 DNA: TGTGCCAGCAAAGAATGGACCGGAAACACCGGGGAGCTGTTTTTT.

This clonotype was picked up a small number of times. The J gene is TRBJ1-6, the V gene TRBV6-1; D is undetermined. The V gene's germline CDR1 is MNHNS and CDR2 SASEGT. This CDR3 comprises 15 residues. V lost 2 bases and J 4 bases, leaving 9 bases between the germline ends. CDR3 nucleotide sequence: TGTGCCAGCAGTGAATTCGGACCTTATAATTCACCCCTCCACTTT. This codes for CASSEFGPYNSPLHF.

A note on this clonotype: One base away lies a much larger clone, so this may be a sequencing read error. CDR3 residues: CVSRIAPGELFF. CDR3 nucleotides: TGTGTCAGCAGGATCGCCCCCGGGGAGCTGTTTTTT. The genes are TRBV28 and TRBJ2-2; no definite D call. CDR3 length: 12 residues. Per germline, CDR1 MDHEN and CDR2 SYDVKM.

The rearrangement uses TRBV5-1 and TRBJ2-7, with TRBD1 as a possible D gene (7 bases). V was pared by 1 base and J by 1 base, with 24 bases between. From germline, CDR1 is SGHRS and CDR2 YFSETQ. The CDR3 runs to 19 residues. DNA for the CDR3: TGCGCCAGCAGCTTGAGGGCGGGACAGCTAGCCGGGGGATCCTACGAGCAGTACTTC. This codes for CASSLRAGQLAGGSYEQYF.

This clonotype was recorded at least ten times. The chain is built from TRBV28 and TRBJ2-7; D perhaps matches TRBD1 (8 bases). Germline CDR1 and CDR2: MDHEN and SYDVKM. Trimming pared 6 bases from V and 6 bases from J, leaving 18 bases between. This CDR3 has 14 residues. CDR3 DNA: TGTGCCAGCAGCTCTTCTCACAGGGGGGGCGAGCAGTACTTC. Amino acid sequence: CASSSSHRGGEQYF.

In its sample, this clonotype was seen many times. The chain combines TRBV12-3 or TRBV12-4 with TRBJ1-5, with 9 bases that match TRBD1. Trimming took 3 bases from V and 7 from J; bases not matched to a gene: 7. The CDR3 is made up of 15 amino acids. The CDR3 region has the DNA TGTGCCAGCAGTTTCGGGACAGGGATCTTCCAGCCCCAGCATTTT. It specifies CASSFGTGIFQPQHF.

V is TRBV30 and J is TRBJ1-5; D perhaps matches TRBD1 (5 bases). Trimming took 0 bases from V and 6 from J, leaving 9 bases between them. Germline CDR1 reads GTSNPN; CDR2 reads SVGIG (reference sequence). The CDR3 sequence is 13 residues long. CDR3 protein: CAWSVEGLQPQHF. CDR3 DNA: TGTGCCTGGAGTGTAGAGGGGCTTCAGCCCCAGCATTTT.

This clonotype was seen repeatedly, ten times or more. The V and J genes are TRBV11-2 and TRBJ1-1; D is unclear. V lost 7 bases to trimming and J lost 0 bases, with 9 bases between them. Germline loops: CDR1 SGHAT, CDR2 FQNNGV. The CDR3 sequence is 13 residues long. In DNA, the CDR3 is TGTGCCAGCAACCAAGGTGTGAACACTGAAGCTTTCTTT. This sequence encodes CASNQGVNTEAFF.

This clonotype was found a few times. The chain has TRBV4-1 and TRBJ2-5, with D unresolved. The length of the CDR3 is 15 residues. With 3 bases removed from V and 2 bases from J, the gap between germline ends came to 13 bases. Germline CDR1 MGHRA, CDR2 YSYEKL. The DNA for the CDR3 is TGCGCCAGCAGCCAGACGACCCGGTCACAAGAGACCCAGTACTTC. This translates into CASSQTTRSQETQYF.